The sequence of this T cell receptor (beta chain) was determined in a study of T cells expressing NK-cell markers (dated by TCRdb to 2018 to 2020). Turning to the overall study: In sorted CD3+CD56+NKG2C+, CD3+CD56+NKG2C- and CD3+CD56-NKG2C+ T-cell subsets from eight donors, TCR beta-chain repertoires were profiled. Libraries were sequenced as 2 x 150 bp reads on Illumina HiSeq 2000/2500, MiSeq or NextSeq. Among the eight sequenced donors, seven were HCMV-seropositive and one was HCMV-seronegative. The study sequenced eight donors, all healthy volunteers chosen at random: three men and five women.

HCMV-specific IgG was detected in serum with a commercial ELISA kit to determine HCMV serostatus. Ficoll density gradient centrifugation was used to isolate peripheral blood mononuclear cells from blood. From a lookup of the germline V gene, CDR1 and CDR2 are LGHNA and YSLEER. Counted from cysteine to phenylalanine, this CDR3 has 15 amino acids. No coding sequence is recorded. Summary of the overall study and its limitations: Those dominant clonotypes were again the most abundant among CD3+CD56-NKG2C+ cells in a handful of donors, at about 28.3-65%. In six donors, the dominant CD3+CD56+NKG2C+ clonotypes were among the top 10 CD8+ clonotypes and accounted for about 1.0-7.5% of CD8+ T cells. It remained unclear whether the expanded NKG2C-expressing T cell clones were specific for HCMV antigens.

A word on this clonotype: The clone's antigen remains unknown.

Sequenced on an Illumina HiSeq 2000. TCR beta cDNA libraries were prepared using 5'RACE template switching, which introduced a universal primer site and unique molecular identifiers. Synthesis of cDNA was primed from the TCR beta constant segment and was followed by two consecutive PCR amplification steps. On the authors' methods: MIGEC was used to demultiplex reads and group reads by UMI, and MiTCR was used to assemble and quantify clonotypes. To exclude erroneous sequences, any TCR cDNA sequence not supported by at least two reads was discarded. The tcR package was used for downstream repertoire analysis, and clonotypes were matched across fractions by CDR3 nucleotide sequence plus V segment. VDJmatch was used to annotate antigen specificity against VDJdb, with one amino acid substitution in CDR3 allowed. TCRdb reprocessed the reads into one record per CDR3 protein sequence, lacking DNA. For this entry, the V and J calls and clone size follow TCRdb and not the study's own pipeline. This sample's listing comprises around 550,000 distinct CDR3 sequences. 3% to 4.5% of the sample lies in the top ten.

This TCR derives from a man in his late teens or twenties in good health. Donor details come from another sample of the same person, matched by shared clones. The sequence joins TRBV4-3 to TRBJ2-2; there is no DNA to check the TCRdb D call of TRBD2. What was sequenced was blood T cells: a sorted CD56 or NKG2C T cell subset, CD4+ or CD8+ T cells, or bulk PBMC T cells (not recorded which). The CDR3 region reads CASSQSGAPTGELFF.